Listed here is a single T cell receptor beta chain. Which antigen it targets is not known. The sample holds no much larger clone one base away, and base qualities are not on file. These data come from a study of CD8 T cells in ankylosing spondylitis (dated by TCRdb to the late 2010s). Describing the broader study: To find TCR variants linked to disease, the study profiled T cell receptor beta repertoires in ankylosing spondylitis patients and healthy donors. The full study cohort was made up of under 30 ankylosing spondylitis patients and approximately 100 healthy donors. Peripheral blood was sampled, and synovial fluid was additionally collected from ankylosing spondylitis patients. What the work shows at the level of the full study, not this receptor alone: Some of the motif variants had been reported before in the synovial fluid and blood of reactive arthritis patients, a finding that suggests common disease-initiation mechanisms. The disease-linked clones had a CD8+ phenotype and were found at relatively low frequencies in peripheral blood. The disease-linked clones were reported to be significantly enriched in matched synovial fluid samples from ankylosing spondylitis patients. A TCR beta motif made up of several highly homologous amino acid variants appeared to be characteristic of blood from ankylosing spondylitis patients.

Sequencing relied on an Illumina HiSeq 2500. Quantitative 5'-RACE with molecular barcodes was used to prepare TCR beta libraries. Per the authors' processing: A new computational method, built on a probabilistic model of VDJ rearrangement, was used to identify disease-linked TCR variants. Using fastp trimming at Q25 and MiXCR clonotype assembly, TCRdb reanalyzed the public sequencing data and kept in-frame beta chains. Rows merge per CDR3 protein into single entries with the most common DNA and genes. The V and J calls, along with clone size, are taken from TCRdb and not from the paper's own processing. A total of 200,000 to 250,000 distinct CDR3 sequences appear in this sample, 8% to 10% of them only once. The ten largest clones add up to approximately 4.8% of the sample. For CDR1 and CDR2, the germline V gene lists MNHNS and SASEGT. The CDR3 has 16 amino acids, counting the end cysteine and phenylalanine. Only CDR3 DNA remains: 48 bases, in frame from the first base. For this chain, trimming is 6 bases at the V end and 2 bases at the J end, and the number of junction bases without a gene match is 11.

Sequenced input: blood, either unsorted or a sorted T cell fraction (not recorded which). The rearrangement combines TRBV6-1 with TRBJ2-5; 8 nucleotides in the junction match TRBD1. This TCR was recovered from a female donor with ankylosing spondylitis or in good health (not recorded which). For the CDR3, the sequence is CASRRTRDRSQETQYF. In nucleotides, the sequence is TGTGCCAGCAGGAGGACAAGGGACAGGAGTCAAGAGACCCAGTACTTC.